This T cell receptor beta chain derives from a study of T cell changes during pregnancy in multiple sclerosis. V was pared by 4 bases and J by 7 bases, with 11 bases between. This CDR3 contains 14 residues. Germline CDR1 LNHDA, CDR2 SQIVND (reference sequence). This table comes from immunoSEQ multiplex PCR, and its TCRdb copy is limited to in-frame clones, with some not included. The sample has some 70,000 clones, roughly 90% seen once. The TCR originated in a female donor in good health, enrolled as a control in a pregnancy study. The rearrangement joins TRBV19 to TRBJ1-6; D might be TRBD1 (6 bases). Material: CD4+ T cells from peripheral blood mononuclear cells, obtained in the third trimester of pregnancy. The CDR3 protein is CASSNTGPNSPLHF. The DNA for the CDR3 is TGTGCCAGTAGTAATACAGGGCCCAATTCACCCCTCCACTTT.